Each of the 21 T cell receptor beta chains below was sequenced from the same sample in a study of regulatory T cells (dated by TCRdb to the late 2010s). The method behind the library was the immunoSEQ multiplex PCR assay. In the multiplex PCR, 52 forward TRBV primers and 13 reverse TRBJ primers were used, and assay-based and computational corrections were applied for amplification bias. The source is immuneACCESS, and TCRdb retained only in-frame sequences with V and J called. Part of the clones is not carried over; for the studies checked, unresolved V genes explain less than half of this, and the remainder is unexplained. The sample has 20,000 to 25,000 clones on record, 90% to 95% of them singletons. The ten top clones hold roughly 3.5% of the sample. Source material: CD8+ T cells sorted from blood. Source of these receptors: a child aged 2 to 15 with CD3G deficiency.

The chain combines TRBV28 with TRBJ2-7; TRBD2 agrees at 7 bases. CDR1 is MDHEN, CDR2 SYDVKM, per germline. With 3 bases clipped from V and 5 bases from J, the junction kept 4 bases outside the gene matches. This CDR3 region has 13 residues. CDR3: CASSFIGGDEQYF. The CDR3, as DNA: TGTGCCAGCAGTTTTATTGGGGGGGACGAGCAGTACTTC.

This rearrangement joins TRBV28 to TRBJ2-7; 9 bases are a match to TRBD1. With V trimmed by 7 bases and J by 5 bases, 12 bases remained unmatched. CDR3 length: 15 amino acids. From germline, CDR1 is MDHEN and CDR2 SYDVKM. CDR3: CASTGIGTGFHEQYF. The CDR3 DNA sequence: TGTGCCAGCACTGGTATCGGGACAGGGTTCCACGAGCAGTACTTC. Combining the CDR3 with reference TRBV28 and TRBJ2-7 gives the whole variable domain DVKVTQSSRYLVKRTGEKVFLECVQDMDHENMFWYRQDPGLGLRLIYFSYDVKMKEKGDIPEGYSVSREKKERFSLILESASTNQTSMYLCASTGIGTGFHEQYFGPGTRLTVT.

J is TRBJ2-1 and V is TRBV6-4, with 7 bases aligning to TRBD2. Germline-derived CDR1 and CDR2 are MRHNA and SNTAGT. This CDR3 is 16 amino acids long. Germline trimming cut 6 bases from V and 8 bases from J; bases unmatched to any gene: 16. The CDR3 protein is CASRSLLARSIDEQFF. The CDR3 DNA reads TGTGCCAGCAGAAGCCTACTAGCGCGATCGATTGATGAGCAGTTCTTC.

This chain links TRBV7-9 with TRBJ2-3; 9 bases map to TRBD1. The V and J ends lost 3 bases and 6 bases, in that order; junction bases with no gene match: 10. Per germline, CDR1 SEHNR and CDR2 FQNEAQ (reference sequence). The CDR3 has 16 amino acids. The CDR3 DNA is TGTGCCAGCAGCTTCTACACAGGGGGCCCAGGGGATACGCAGTATTTT. Its translation: CASSFYTGGPGDTQYF. Full variable domain (missing parts from reference TRBV7-9 and TRBJ2-3): DTGVSQNPRHKITKRGQNVTFRCDPISEHNRLYWYRQTLGQGPEFLTYFQNEAQLEKSRLLSDRFSAERPKGSFSTLEIQRTEQGDSAMYLCASSFYTGGPGDTQYFGPGTRLTVL.

This rearrangement joins TRBV5-1 to TRBJ2-1, with D tentatively TRBD1 or TRBD2 (5 bases each). Germline-derived CDR1 and CDR2 are SGHRS and YFSETQ. V was clipped by 0 bases and J by 7 bases, with 8 bases between them. The length of the CDR3 is 13 residues. The CDR3 sequence is CASSLGGANEQFF. The CDR3 bases are TGCGCCAGCAGCTTGGGAGGGGCGAATGAGCAGTTCTTC. Based on the CDR3 plus reference TRBV5-1 and TRBJ2-1, the full variable domain is KAGVTQTPRYLIKTRGQQVTLSCSPISGHRSVSWYQQTPGQGLQFLFEYFSETQRNKGNFPGRFSGRQFSNSRSEMNVSTLELGDSALYLCASSLGGANEQFFGPGTRLTVL.

J is TRBJ2-1 and V is TRBV5-1; 7 bases are shared with TRBD2. CDR3 length: 15 amino acids. Germline V CDR1 and CDR2: SGHRS, YFSETQ. J was trimmed by 7 bases and V by 0 bases; bases with no gene match: 7. The CDR3 is CASSLGYGRWNEQFF. CDR3 in DNA: TGCGCCAGCAGCTTGGGTTACGGGAGGTGGAATGAGCAGTTCTTC.

The CDR3 DNA is TGTGCCAGCAGCGGGGGGACTACGGAAGAGACCCAGTACTTC. Protein: CASSGGTTEETQYF. The genes are TRBV7-9 and TRBJ2-5; 7 positions agree with TRBD2. The CDR3 consists of 14 residues. Germline trimming cut 5 bases from V and 3 bases from J; bases unmatched to any gene: 6. CDR1 is SEHNR and CDR2 is FQNEAQ in the germline V gene (reference sequence).

This chain uses TRBV6-1 with TRBJ1-1; no firm D call. Deletions cut 5 bases from V and 4 bases from J, with 11 bases between. Per germline, CDR1 MNHNS and CDR2 SASEGT. The CDR3 length is 13 residues. The CDR3 loop reads CASSSDPSTEAFF. The CDR3 DNA sequence: TGTGCCAGCAGTTCCGACCCGAGCACTGAAGCTTTCTTT.

The sample holds one count of this clone. V and J are TRBV28 and TRBJ2-7; D may be TRBD1 or TRBD2 (5 bases each). Germline V CDR1 and CDR2: MDHEN, SYDVKM. V lost 4 bases and J 5 bases, leaving 9 bases between the germline ends. The CDR3 is made up of 12 amino acids. The CDR3 spells CASSSEGNEQYF. CDR3 sequence (DNA): TGTGCCAGCAGTTCCGAGGGGAACGAGCAGTACTTC.

The chain combines TRBV28 with TRBJ2-7, with TRBD1 matching 11 bases. J gave up 7 bases and V 1 base, and 9 bases lay outside the gene matches. The CDR3 spans 16 residues. Germline V lookup: CDR1 MDHEN, CDR2 SYDVKM. CDR3 amino acids: CASSLSIGTGGREQYF. The CDR3 bases are TGTGCCAGCAGTTTATCAATCGGGACAGGGGGTCGGGAGCAGTACTTC.

The DNA for the CDR3 is TGCGCCAGCAGTGCCGGCGGGGTACGTTCAGGAGAGACCCAGTACTTC. Protein sequence: CASSAGGVRSGETQYF. This chain links TRBV10-2 with TRBJ2-5; D might be TRBD2 (6 bases). V was pared by 4 bases and J by 4 bases, with 19 bases between. The V gene's germline CDR1 is WSHSY and CDR2 SAAADI. CDR3 length equals 16 residues.

This clone was detected only once. This chain uses TRBV7-9 with TRBJ2-5; possible D gene TRBD2, 5 bases. The CDR3 consists of 14 residues. Germline CDR1 reads SEHNR; CDR2 reads FQNEAQ (reference sequence). Trimming left V 4 bases short and J 3 bases short, with 12 bases between. CDR3 DNA: TGTGCCAGCAGCTCCGGAGGCCCCAAAGAGACCCAGTACTTC. It specifies CASSSGGPKETQYF.

This clone was seen just once. This chain connects TRBV28 to TRBJ2-7, with 8 bases fitting TRBD1. The germline gives CDR1 MDHEN, CDR2 SYDVKM. The CDR3 has 15 amino acids. The V segment lost 4 bases and the J segment 6 bases; nucleotides outside the gene matches: 11. CDR3 region: CASSSQGAWDREQYF. CDR3 DNA: TGTGCCAGCAGTTCTCAGGGGGCCTGGGACCGCGAGCAGTACTTC.

The rearrangement joins TRBV6-6 to TRBJ1-2; TRBD1 is a possible D gene (5 bases). V was pared by 7 bases and J by 8 bases, with 17 bases between. The CDR3 extends over 13 amino acids. CDR1 and CDR2 from the germline V gene are MNHNY and SVGAGI (reference sequence). The CDR3 region is CASTYGVGEGYTF. CDR3 DNA sequence: TGTGCCAGCACCTACGGGGTAGGGGAAGGCTACACCTTC.

The chain employs TRBV27 and TRBJ1-1; D gene ambiguous. Germline lookup yields CDR1 MNHEY and CDR2 SMNVEV (reference sequence). V was clipped by 8 bases and J by 1 base, with 11 bases between them. This CDR3 comprises 13 residues. The CDR3 sequence is CASQVGANTEAFF. CDR3 coding DNA: TGTGCCAGCCAGGTGGGCGCGAACACTGAAGCTTTCTTT.

DNA for the CDR3: TGTGCCAGCAGCAACTGGGACTGTCTCTCCTACGAGCAGTACTTC. Protein product: CASSNWDCLSYEQYF. The chain uses TRBV21-1 and TRBJ2-7; the D call in the table, TRBD2, was not verified against the DNA. TRBV21-1 is classified as a pseudogene. The CDR3 runs to 15 residues.

The rearrangement uses TRBV13 and TRBJ2-3; D is possibly TRBD1 (5 bases). V was shortened by 0 bases and J by 0 bases, with 10 bases between the two germline ends. This CDR3 is built from 16 residues. Germline CDR1 PRHDT, CDR2 FYEKMQ (reference sequence). The CDR3 coding sequence is TGTGCCAGCAGCTTAGGCCTGACAGAAAGCACAGATACGCAGTATTTT. Protein product: CASSLGLTESTDTQYF.

The chain uses TRBV19 and TRBJ1-2; 7 bases line up with TRBD1. This CDR3 contains 13 residues. The germline CDR1 and CDR2 sequences are LNHDA and SQIVND (reference sequence). Trimming removed 7 bases from V and 5 bases from J; junction bases left unmatched: 7. Here the CDR3 DNA reads TGTGCCAGTAACCCAGGGACAGCGTATGGCTACACCTTC. Translated: CASNPGTAYGYTF. The complete variable domain, with remaining parts taken from reference TRBV19 and TRBJ1-2, reads DGGITQSPKYLFRKEGQNVTLSCEQNLNHDAMYWYRQDPGQGLRLIYYSQIVNDFQKGDIAEGYSVSREKKESFPLTVTSAQKNPTAFYLCASNPGTAYGYTFGSGTRLTVV.

The rearrangement uses TRBV6-6 and TRBJ1-4; possibly TRBD1 for D (6 bases). The germline CDR1 and CDR2 sequences are MNHNY and SVGAGI (reference sequence). This CDR3 region has 14 residues. Trimming cost V 2 bases and J 4 bases, with 8 bases left between them. This CDR3 is CASSYDRLNEKLFF. In DNA form, the CDR3 reads TGTGCCAGCAGTTACGACAGGCTTAATGAAAAACTGTTTTTT.

The chain carries TRBV9 and TRBJ2-1, with TRBD2 matching over 7 bases. The V gene end was trimmed by 4 bases and the J gene end by 8 bases; junction bases not matched to a gene: 12. This CDR3 is built from 15 residues. Germline CDR1 and CDR2: SGDLS and YYNGEE. This CDR3 is CASSSGQREIDEQFF. The DNA for the CDR3 is TGTGCCAGCAGCTCTGGCCAGCGGGAAATCGATGAGCAGTTCTTC.

The chain couples TRBV28 to TRBJ1-2, with D possibly matching TRBD1 (6 bases). The CDR3 length is 12 residues. V shed 5 bases and J shed 8 bases, with 12 bases lying between them. Germline assignment: CDR1 MDHEN and CDR2 SYDVKM. CDR3: CASSSRDNGYTF. CDR3 sequence (DNA): TGTGCCAGCAGTAGCCGGGACAACGGCTACACCTTC.